The next 27 T cell receptor beta chains were all read from a single sample in a study of Graves' ophthalmopathy and Graves' hyperthyroidism. RNA served as the template for amplifying TCR beta CDR3 regions. Investigators did first-round RT-PCR with HTBI primers, then second-round multiplex PCR. MiXCR was run by TCRdb on the multiplex PCR reads, yielding one entry per CDR3 protein. Of some 15,000 distinct CDR3 sequences detected, approximately 53% appear once; the ten largest clones hold around 50%. The sequenced sample was peripheral blood. Every receptor here comes from a woman in her twenties or thirties with Graves' ophthalmopathy.

The gene calls are TRBV5-4 and TRBJ2-1, with D perhaps given as TRBD1 or TRBD2 (5 bases each). Trimming pared 2 bases from V and 6 bases from J, leaving 12 bases between. CDR1 and CDR2 from the germline V gene are SGHNT and YYREEE (reference sequence). This CDR3 spans 14 amino acids. CDR3 residues: CASSLVGPINEQFF. The CDR3 nucleotides read TGTGCCAGCAGCTTAGTGGGACCAATCAATGAGCAGTTCTTC.

The rearrangement links TRBV29-1 to TRBJ2-3, with TRBD2 as a possible D gene (6 bases). The V gene's germline CDR1 is SQVTM and CDR2 ANQGSEA. V was trimmed by 5 bases and J by 9 bases, leaving 21 bases between them. CDR3 length: 14 amino acids. The CDR3 DNA reads TGCAGCGTTCCCCTTTGGGGGGTCTCTGGGACGCAGTATTTT. This codes for CSVPLWGVSGTQYF.

This clonotype was counted a few times. The CDR3 nucleotides are TGCAGTGCTAGAGTGGAGGCGGGGGGGGAGCAGTACTTC. This encodes CSARVEAGGEQYF. The J gene is TRBJ2-7, the V gene TRBV20-1, with 9 bases fitting TRBD2. The CDR3 is 13 residues long. CDR1 is DFQATT and CDR2 is SNEGSKA in the germline V gene (reference sequence). V shed 1 base and J 7 bases; nucleotides not matched to a gene: 5.

A note on this clonotype: The junction shows a germline mismatch at one end, possibly a read error. The chain is built from TRBV29-1 and TRBJ2-3, with D perhaps assigned TRBD1 or TRBD2 (6 bases each). The CDR3 has 16 residues. Germline CDR1 SQVTM, CDR2 ANQGSEA. The CDR3 sequence is CSVVRDPDWGADTLYF. In nucleotides, the CDR3 is TGCAGCGTTGTAAGGGACCCGGACTGGGGGGCAGATACGCTGTATTTT.

This clonotype showed up just once. The CDR3 end shows no conserved phenylalanine or tryptophan, and so a read error is likely. This sequence joins TRBV11-2 and TRBJ1-5; D not certain. The CDR3 spans 12 residues. V was shortened by 4 bases and J by 9 bases, with 10 bases between the two germline ends. In germline, CDR1 is SGHAT, CDR2 FQNNGV. The CDR3 nucleotides are TGTGCCAGCAGCTCCGGGTATCGGCCCCAGCATTTG. Translation: CASSSGYRPQHL.

This clonotype was counted ten times or more. The J gene is TRBJ2-1, the V gene TRBV7-9; 13 bases align to TRBD2. Germline-derived CDR1 and CDR2 are SEHNR and FQNEAQ (reference sequence). J was trimmed by 8 bases and V by 5 bases; bases with no gene match: 9. The CDR3 is made up of 16 amino acids. CDR3 loop: CASSLTRTSGSHEQFF. CDR3 nucleotide sequence: TGTGCCAGCAGCCTAACAAGGACTAGCGGGAGCCATGAGCAGTTCTTC.

J is TRBJ2-3 and V is TRBV7-9; a possible D gene is TRBD1 (7 bases). Germline V gives CDR1 SEHNR, CDR2 FQNEAQ (reference sequence). V was clipped by 1 base and J by 1 base, with 12 bases between them. This CDR3 is built from 16 residues. The CDR3 nucleotides are TGTGCCAGCAGCTTAGTGCAGGGGGGCCGCACAGATACGCAGTATTTT. It translates to CASSLVQGGRTDTQYF.

This clonotype was recorded at least ten times. The genes are TRBV20-1 and TRBJ2-3; TRBD1 is a possible D gene (6 bases). This CDR3 is built from 15 residues. Trimming stripped 3 bases from V and 0 bases from J, with 13 bases between. Germline V gene sequence: CDR1 DFQATT, CDR2 SNEGSKA (reference sequence). In DNA form, the CDR3 reads TGCAGTGCTAGTAAGGGGGTGCATAGCACAGATACGCAGTATTTT. Amino acid sequence: CSASKGVHSTDTQYF.

This clonotype was observed many times. The rearrangement uses TRBV29-1 and TRBJ1-3; D not resolved. The CDR3 spans 14 residues. The germline V and J ends were trimmed by 0 bases and 0 bases, with 6 bases remaining between them. In germline, CDR1 is SQVTM, CDR2 ANQGSEA. The CDR3 loop is CSVEDQVSGNTIYF. The CDR3 DNA sequence: TGCAGCGTTGAAGATCAAGTCTCTGGAAACACCATATATTTT.

For this clonotype: The germline gene is not matched at one end of the junction; a read error may be the cause. J is TRBJ2-1 and V is TRBV6-5; D tentatively fits TRBD1 or TRBD2 (6 bases each). Per germline, CDR1 MNHEY and CDR2 SVGAGI. The CDR3 covers 14 residues. CDR3 protein: CASSYGGLNNVQLF. CDR3 coding DNA: TGTGCCAGCAGTTATGGGGGGCTAAACAATGTGCAGCTCTTC.

The CDR3 region has the DNA TGTGCCAGTTCCGGGACTAGCGGATTCACGGCCGGGGAGCTGTTTTTT. The encoded protein is CASSGTSGFTAGELFF. J is TRBJ2-2 and V is TRBV12-3 or TRBV12-4; 11 bases match TRBD2. J was trimmed by 6 bases and V by 9 bases; bases with no gene match: 12. This CDR3 contains 16 residues.

This clonotype has a count of ten or more. The chain carries TRBV20-1 and TRBJ2-3; TRBD2 matches at 11 bases. Germline trimming cut 3 bases from V and 5 bases from J; bases unmatched to any gene: 1. The CDR3 is 13 amino acids. Germline assignment: CDR1 DFQATT and CDR2 SNEGSKA (reference sequence). The CDR3 DNA is TGCAGTGCTAGCACTAGCGGGAGAGATACGCAGTATTTT. Its protein is CSASTSGRDTQYF.

This clonotype was seen at least ten times. The rearrangement joins TRBV24-1 to TRBJ1-1; D is ambiguous. Germline CDR1 is KGHDR and CDR2 is SFDVKD. The CDR3 runs to 12 residues. V lost 2 bases to trimming and J lost 1 base, with 1 base between them. CDR3 nucleotide sequence: TGTGCCACCAGTGATTGGAACACTGAAGCTTTCTTT. Its translation: CATSDWNTEAFF.

By frequency in the sample, this clonotype is medium-sized. V usage is TRBV25-1 and J usage is TRBJ2-5; tentatively, D is TRBD1 (6 bases). The V gene lost 1 base and the J gene lost 1 base, with 16 bases spanning the gap. The CDR3 covers 17 residues. The germline CDR1 and CDR2 sequences are MGHDK and SYGVNS. CDR3 coding DNA: TGTGCCAGCAGTGAATCCCGCGTCACAGGGACCCAAGAGACCCAGTACTTC. Residues: CASSESRVTGTQETQYF.

The chain carries TRBV10-3 and TRBJ1-1; weak D call: TRBD1 (5 bases). The CDR3 consists of 14 residues. Trimming stripped 5 bases from V and 0 bases from J, with 10 bases between. CDR1 and CDR2 from the germline V gene are ENHRY and SYGVKD. CDR3 nucleotides: TGTGCCATCAGTCCATCAGGGATGAACACTGAAGCTTTCTTT. This gives the protein CAISPSGMNTEAFF.

The chain joins TRBV5-1 to TRBJ2-7, with 7 nucleotides matching TRBD1. The CDR3 runs to 13 residues. Trimming removed 3 bases from V and 9 bases from J; junction bases left unmatched: 9. Germline V lookup: CDR1 SGHRS, CDR2 YFSETQ. CDR3 DNA sequence: TGCGCCAGCAGCTCCGAGACAGGGTTGGGGCAGTACTTC. Translation gives CASSSETGLGQYF.

The CDR3 sequence: CASSIGVKDQPQHF. DNA of the CDR3: TGTGCCAGTAGTATAGGGGTAAAGGATCAGCCCCAGCATTTT. The gene calls are TRBV19 and TRBJ1-5; D remains unclear. CDR1 LNHDA and CDR2 SQIVND come from the germline V gene (reference sequence). This CDR3 comprises 14 residues. Trimming took 1 base from V and 5 from J, leaving 9 bases between them.

The genes are TRBV20-1 and TRBJ1-3; no definite D call. Trimming pared 0 bases from V and 0 bases from J, leaving 6 bases between. The CDR3 extends over 14 amino acids. The germline CDR1 and CDR2 sequences are DFQATT and SNEGSKA (reference sequence). CDR3: CSARDVSSGNTIYF. CDR3 nucleotide sequence: TGCAGTGCTAGAGACGTTAGCTCTGGAAACACCATATATTTT.

The rearrangement links TRBV9 to TRBJ2-7; D may be TRBD1 (6 bases). V lost 6 bases, J lost 2 bases, and 12 bases lay in between. In germline, CDR1 is SGDLS, CDR2 YYNGEE. This CDR3 contains 13 residues. The CDR3 coding sequence is TGTGCCAGCATCAGGGGTTCTCCCTACGAGCAGTACTTC. Its translation is CASIRGSPYEQYF.

This rearrangement joins TRBV10-3 to TRBJ2-3; 10 bases match TRBD2. The ends lost 2 bases at V and 2 bases at J; junction bases unmatched: 4. The V gene's germline CDR1 is ENHRY and CDR2 SYGVKD. The CDR3 loop spans 16 amino acids. For the CDR3, the DNA is TGTGCCATCAGTGAGGCTAGCGGGAGTATCACAGATACGCAGTATTTT. It encodes CAISEASGSITDTQYF.

V gene TRBV6-5 combines with J gene TRBJ1-1, with D perhaps TRBD1 (5 bases). Trimming took 5 bases from V and 4 from J, leaving 17 bases between them. Germline V gene lookup returns CDR1 MNHEY and CDR2 SVGAGI. The length of the CDR3 is 15 residues. The CDR3 bases are TGTGCCAGCAGTCCCCACAGGCTTCGCCCCACTGAAGCTTTCTTT. Encoded protein: CASSPHRLRPTEAFF.

On this clonotype: One junction end disagrees with the germline gene, perhaps due to a read error. The chain joins TRBV24-1 to TRBJ2-3, with 9 bases fitting TRBD2. This CDR3 comprises 16 residues. The germline CDR1 and CDR2 sequences are KGHDR and SFDVKD. The CDR3 protein is CATSDVALAGTVTLYF. Here the CDR3 DNA reads TGTGCCACCAGTGATGTGGCGCTAGCGGGAACAGTTACGCTGTATTTT.

A single count supports this clonotype. V and J are TRBV24-1 and TRBJ2-3, with 11 bases identical to TRBD2. The CDR3 runs 16 residues. V dropped 3 bases and J dropped 3; count of bases not matched to a gene: 4. CDR1 KGHDR and CDR2 SFDVKD come from the germline V gene. The CDR3 region is CATSDVTSGITDTQYF. The CDR3 nucleotides read TGTGCCACCAGTGATGTGACTAGCGGGATAACAGATACGCAGTATTTT.

This clonotype has only one observation. The CDR3 DNA reads TGTGCCAGCAGCCTTACCCGGACAGGCTCGCAGTACTTC. It specifies CASSLTRTGSQYF. V usage is TRBV27 and J usage is TRBJ2-7; 7 nucleotides line up with TRBD1. Germline trimming cut 6 bases from V and 9 bases from J; bases unmatched to any gene: 11. Looked up from germline, CDR1 is MNHEY and CDR2 is SMNVEV (reference sequence). CDR3 length: 13 amino acids.

Regarding this clonotype: The junction differs from germline at one of its ends, possibly a read error. This chain links TRBV2 with TRBJ2-2; tentatively, D is TRBD2 (5 bases). Per the germline V gene, CDR1 is SNHLY and CDR2 is FYNNEI. The CDR3 sequence is 13 residues long. The CDR3 coding sequence is TGTGCCAGCAGCGATGCGAACACCGGGGAGCTGTCTTTT. It yields the protein CASSDANTGELSF.

This clonotype occurred a few times. The rearrangement uses TRBV19 and TRBJ2-1, with D possibly being TRBD2 (5 bases). The V end lost 6 bases, the J end lost 6 bases, and 9 bases lay between the germline ends. Germline V lookup: CDR1 LNHDA, CDR2 SQIVND (reference sequence). The CDR3 runs to 12 residues. The CDR3 region is CASRVGINEQFF. CDR3 coding DNA: TGTGCCAGTAGGGTCGGGATCAATGAGCAGTTCTTC.

In this sample, this clonotype turned up a few times. A much larger clone differs from this one at a single base, so this may be a read error. This chain connects TRBV10-2 to TRBJ1-5; D is ambiguous. The germline gives CDR1 WSHSY, CDR2 SAAADI. This CDR3 is built from 13 residues. The CDR3 DNA follows: TGCGCCGGCAGCCTATACGGCAATCAGCCCCAGCATTTT. Its translation is CAGSLYGNQPQHF.